One TCR beta chain is described in this entry. Per the germline V gene, CDR1 is MNHEY and CDR2 is SVGEGT. The CDR3 loop spans 18 amino acids. V lost 6 bases and J lost 7; bases outside the gene matches: 16. The data stem from a study of blood T cell repertoires in COVID-19. Study information: Sites across the United States, Italy and Spain contributed samples from acute and convalescent COVID-19.

Across 20 to 25 US areas, participants ranged in age from about 18 to 90 years. Authors' processing steps: Amplifying reference gene primers gave estimates of nucleated cell counts. TCRdb's table, derived via immunoSEQ multiplex PCR, lists solely in-frame clones and lacks some. The V and J calls and clone size are taken from that table; D and trimming were inferred from the DNA. This repertoire shows around 300,000 clones, 87% found once; its top ten account for about 6.1%. The V and J genes are TRBV6-2 or TRBV6-3 and TRBJ2-1; 12 bases map to TRBD2. The sequence came from a woman aged 40 to 50 who had recovered from COVID-19. The specimen was PBMCs or T cells enriched from blood (not recorded which). The CDR3 reads CASSSPWLAGGPGNEQFF. For the CDR3, the DNA is TGTGCCAGCAGCTCCCCATGGCTAGCGGGAGGGCCCGGAAATGAGCAGTTCTTC.